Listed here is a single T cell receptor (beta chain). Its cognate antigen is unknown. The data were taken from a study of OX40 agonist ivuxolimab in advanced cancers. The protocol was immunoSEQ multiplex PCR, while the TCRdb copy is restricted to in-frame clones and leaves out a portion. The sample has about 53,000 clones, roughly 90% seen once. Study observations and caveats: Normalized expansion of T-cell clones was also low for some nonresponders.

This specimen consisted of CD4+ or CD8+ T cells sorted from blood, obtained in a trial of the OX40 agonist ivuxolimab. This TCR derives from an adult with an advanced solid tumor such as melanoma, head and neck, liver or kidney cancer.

CDR3 in DNA: TGTGCCAGCAGTAGCGGGACAGGCACGAATAATGGCTACACCTTC. Encoded protein: CASSSGTGTNNGYTF. V usage is TRBV27 and J usage is TRBJ1-2, with TRBD1 identical over 8 bases. J was trimmed by 6 bases and V by 5 bases; bases with no gene match: 11. CDR1 MNHEY and CDR2 SMNVEV come from the germline V gene (reference sequence). The CDR3 has 15 residues.